This T cell receptor beta chain was recovered during a study of Graves' ophthalmopathy and Graves' hyperthyroidism. Study summary: Peripheral blood samples were taken at initial diagnosis, before any treatment.

This clonotype was seen ten or more times. Its matching antigen is unknown. General study findings and limits: Sensitivity of about 70% and specificity of roughly 72% were achieved by the model that predicted ophthalmopathy progression.

Uncontrolled infections, pregnancy, lactation or other autoimmune diseases led to patient exclusion. The diagnostic workup employed clinical symptoms, serum thyroxine, TRAb, thyroid ultrasound and orbital computed tomography. Trimming took 6 bases from V and 1 from J; bases not matched to a gene: 5. The CDR3 runs to 15 residues. Germline CDR1 reads MDHEN; CDR2 reads SYDVKM. The study amplified TCR beta CDR3 regions using RNA transcripts. The first round was an RT-PCR with HTBI primers, and the second round was a multiplex PCR. A single record per CDR3 protein comes from TCRdb applying MiXCR to the multiplex PCR reads. This table holds roughly 480,000 distinct CDR3 sequences, roughly 14% found once.

This TCR was recovered from a woman aged 25-40 years with Graves' ophthalmopathy. The sequencing input was blood. The rearrangement links TRBV28 to TRBJ1-3; 8 nucleotides match TRBD1. The CDR3 reads CASRKTGESGNTIYF. CDR3 bases: TGTGCCAGCAGAAAGACAGGGGAGTCTGGAAACACCATATATTTT. Using reference TRBV28 and TRBJ1-3 for the parts outside the CDR3, the full variable domain is DVKVTQSSRYLVKRTGEKVFLECVQDMDHENMFWYRQDPGLGLRLIYFSYDVKMKEKGDIPEGYSVSREKKERFSLILESASTNQTSMYLCASRKTGESGNTIYFGEGSWLTVV.